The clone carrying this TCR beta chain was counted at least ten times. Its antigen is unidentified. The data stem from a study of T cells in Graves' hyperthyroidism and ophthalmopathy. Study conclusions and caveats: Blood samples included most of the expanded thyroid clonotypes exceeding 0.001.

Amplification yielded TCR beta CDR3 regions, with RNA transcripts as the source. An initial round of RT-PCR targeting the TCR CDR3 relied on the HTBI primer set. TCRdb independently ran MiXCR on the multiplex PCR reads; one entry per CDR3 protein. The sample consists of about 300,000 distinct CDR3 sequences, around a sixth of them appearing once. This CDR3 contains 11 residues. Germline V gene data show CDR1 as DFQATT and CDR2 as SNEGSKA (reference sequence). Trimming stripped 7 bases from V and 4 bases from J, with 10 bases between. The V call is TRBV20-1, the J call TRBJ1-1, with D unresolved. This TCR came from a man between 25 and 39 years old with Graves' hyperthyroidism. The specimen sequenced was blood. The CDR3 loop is CSGRWGTEAFF. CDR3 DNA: TGCAGTGGGAGGTGGGGCACTGAAGCTTTCTTT.